This passage covers 23 T cell receptor beta chains from one sample sequenced in a study of T cell responses to AZD1222 COVID-19 vaccine. Repertoires were generated with immunoSEQ multiplex PCR, while TCRdb's copy carries only in-frame clones and drops some. Of 110,000 to 150,000 clones detected, more than 85% appear once; the ten largest clones hold over 7.5%. This specimen was peripheral blood, taken on day 0 of AZD1222 vaccination. These receptors all come from an adult in good health.

J is TRBJ1-2 and V is TRBV29-1; weak D call: TRBD1 (6 bases). Between the trimmed V and J ends, which lost 1 base and 4 bases, there was a span of 13 bases. The CDR3 sequence is 14 residues long. CDR1 SQVTM and CDR2 ANQGSEA come from the germline V gene. CDR3 sequence reads: CSVEGGGGGYGYTF. CDR3 bases: TGCAGCGTTGAAGGCGGGGGCGGGGGCTATGGCTACACCTTC.

The V and J genes are TRBV4-2 and TRBJ1-5; the match to TRBD1 covers 7 bases. J gave up 5 bases and V 3 bases, and 4 bases lay outside the gene matches. Germline lookup yields CDR1 LGHNA and CDR2 YNFKEQ. CDR3 length: 14 residues. CDR3: CASSHGTAYQPQHF. CDR3 nucleotides: TGTGCCAGCAGCCACGGGACAGCATATCAGCCCCAGCATTTT.

The genes are TRBV29-1 and TRBJ1-4, with D unresolved. Germline CDR1 reads SQVTM; CDR2 reads ANQGSEA. V was trimmed by 6 bases and J by 7 bases, leaving 18 bases between them. The CDR3 has 14 residues. For the CDR3, the DNA is TGCAGCGTCGCTCCTATAATCGAGGGTGAAAAACTGTTTTTT. Its protein is CSVAPIIEGEKLFF.

The chain carries TRBV4-2 and TRBJ1-2; 8 positions match TRBD1. The CDR3 runs to 14 residues. The V and J ends lost 4 bases and 8 bases, in that order; junction bases with no gene match: 9. Germline-derived CDR1 and CDR2 are LGHNA and YNFKEQ. CDR3 protein: CASSLGQGAEGYTF. DNA of the CDR3: TGTGCCAGCAGCCTCGGGCAGGGGGCTGAGGGCTACACCTTC.

The rearrangement joins TRBV5-1 to TRBJ1-4; D gene ambiguous. Germline V lookup: CDR1 SGHRS, CDR2 YFSETQ. With 6 bases removed from V and 2 bases from J, the gap between germline ends came to 11 bases. CDR3 size: 14 residues. CDR3 bases: TGCGCCAGCACCTCGGGGTCCACTAATGAAAAACTGTTTTTT. Protein: CASTSGSTNEKLFF. Full variable domain (missing parts from reference TRBV5-1 and TRBJ1-4): KAGVTQTPRYLIKTRGQQVTLSCSPISGHRSVSWYQQTPGQGLQFLFEYFSETQRNKGNFPGRFSGRQFSNSRSEMNVSTLELGDSALYLCASTSGSTNEKLFFGSGTQLSVL.

This chain links TRBV28 with TRBJ2-6, with D unclear. V dropped 5 bases and J dropped 0 bases, with 5 bases sitting between them. This CDR3 region has 14 residues. Looked up from germline, CDR1 is MDHEN and CDR2 is SYDVKM. The CDR3 here is CASSTISGANVLTF. The DNA of the CDR3 is TGTGCCAGCAGTACGATCTCTGGGGCCAACGTCCTGACTTTC. The full variable domain, rest sourced from reference TRBV28 and TRBJ2-6, is DVKVTQSSRYLVKRTGEKVFLECVQDMDHENMFWYRQDPGLGLRLIYFSYDVKMKEKGDIPEGYSVSREKKERFSLILESASTNQTSMYLCASSTISGANVLTFGAGSRLTVL.

The rearrangement uses TRBV12-3 or TRBV12-4 and TRBJ2-5, with D tentatively TRBD1 (6 bases). Trimming stripped 3 bases from V and 4 bases from J, with 9 bases between. There are 13 residues in the CDR3. The CDR3 region has the DNA TGTGCCAGCAGTTTTGGCAGGGGAGAGACCCAGTACTTC. Translation gives CASSFGRGETQYF.

This chain uses TRBV6-6 with TRBJ1-2; no clear D gene. This CDR3 contains 14 residues. In germline, CDR1 is MNHNY, CDR2 SVGAGI (reference sequence). V shed 6 bases and J shed 8 bases, with 19 bases lying between them. CDR3 sequence (DNA): TGTGCCAGCAGCGCGGGCGCTCCGGGTCTCGGCTACACCTTC. As protein: CASSAGAPGLGYTF.

The V gene is TRBV5-1, the J gene TRBJ1-1; D is unclear. V gave up 5 bases and J gave up 0 bases, with 8 bases separating them. The CDR3 is made up of 13 amino acids. The V gene's germline CDR1 is SGHRS and CDR2 YFSETQ. The CDR3 sequence: CASRSSMNTEAFF. In nucleotides, the CDR3 is TGCGCCAGCAGGAGCAGCATGAACACTGAAGCTTTCTTT.

The count of this clone is one. The CDR3 loop reads CASSLGSLAEETQYF. The CDR3 DNA reads TGTGCCAGCAGCTTAGGGTCCCTAGCGGAAGAGACCCAGTACTTC. The V and J genes are TRBV7-2 and TRBJ2-5, with 7 bases identical to TRBD2. After removal of 1 base from V and 3 bases from J, the junction contained 5 bases not matched to a gene. From germline, CDR1 is SGHTA and CDR2 FQGNSA. CDR3 length: 15 residues.

The chain couples TRBV30 to TRBJ2-3, with D perhaps matching TRBD2 (5 bases). V shed 0 bases and J shed 0 bases, with 10 bases lying between them. The CDR3 runs to 15 residues. Germline V gives CDR1 GTSNPN, CDR2 SVGIG (reference sequence). Here the CDR3 DNA reads TGTGCCTGGAGTGTGGGAGCGGCTAGCACAGATACGCAGTATTTT. This gives the protein CAWSVGAASTDTQYF.

The chain's CDR3 is CASSQDTSDGAPEAFF. The CDR3 nucleotides read TGTGCCAGCAGCCAAGATACCTCCGACGGCGCCCCTGAAGCTTTCTTT. V is TRBV3-1 (or the pseudogene TRBV3-2) and J is TRBJ1-1, with no clear D. This CDR3 region has 16 residues. Germline CDR1 and CDR2: LGHDT and YNNKEL (reference sequence). Trimming left V 0 bases short and J 6 bases short, with 17 bases between.

The chain has TRBV21-1 and TRBJ1-3. TRBV21-1 is designated a pseudogene. The CDR3 is 16 amino acids. The CDR3 DNA is TGTGCCAGCAGCGACCGGGACCCAGCCTCTGGAAACACCATATATTTT. Amino acid sequence: CASSDRDPASGNTIYF.

V gene TRBV19 combines with J gene TRBJ1-2; 9 bases line up with TRBD1. Per the germline V gene, CDR1 is LNHDA and CDR2 is SQIVND (reference sequence). This CDR3 has 17 amino acids. The V gene end was trimmed by 2 bases and the J gene end by 1 base; junction bases not matched to a gene: 8. CDR3 in DNA: TGTGCCAGTAGTATACGGGACAGGGCTTATGGTAACTATGGCTACACCTTC. This translates into CASSIRDRAYGNYGYTF.

J is TRBJ2-1 and V is TRBV9; maybe TRBD1 (6 bases). The germline V and J ends were trimmed by 3 bases and 1 base, with 11 bases remaining between them. This CDR3 has 15 amino acids. Looked up from germline, CDR1 is SGDLS and CDR2 is YYNGEE. For the CDR3, the DNA is TGTGCCAGCAGCGCCGGGACATATTCCTACAATGAGCAGTTCTTC. It yields the protein CASSAGTYSYNEQFF.

The chain uses TRBV19 and TRBJ1-2; a weak D match, TRBD1 (6 bases). Germline lookup yields CDR1 LNHDA and CDR2 SQIVND (reference sequence). CDR3 length: 13 residues. V lost 3 bases and J lost 7, with 12 bases in between. The CDR3 DNA reads as TGTGCCAGTAGTATCCAGGGGAAGGTTGGCTACACCTTC. Its protein product is CASSIQGKVGYTF. Variable domain in full (rest from reference TRBV19 and TRBJ1-2): DGGITQSPKYLFRKEGQNVTLSCEQNLNHDAMYWYRQDPGQGLRLIYYSQIVNDFQKGDIAEGYSVSREKKESFPLTVTSAQKNPTAFYLCASSIQGKVGYTFGSGTRLTVV.

V and J are TRBV15 and TRBJ2-1; 9 bases agree with TRBD2. Trimming at V came to 3 bases and at J to 9 bases, leaving 3 bases not matched to a gene. Germline V lookup: CDR1 LNHNV, CDR2 YYDKDF (reference sequence). The CDR3 loop spans 13 amino acids. CDR3 coding DNA: TGTGCCACCAGCAGGACTAGCGGAGGTGAGCAGTTCTTC. This sequence encodes CATSRTSGGEQFF.

The gene calls are TRBV3-1 (or the pseudogene TRBV3-2) and TRBJ1-2, with TRBD1 matching 8 bases. V dropped 7 bases and J dropped 7; count of bases not matched to a gene: 8. There are 13 residues in the CDR3. Germline CDR1 LGHDT, CDR2 YNNKEL (reference sequence). CDR3: CASTGTGPGGYTF. As DNA, the CDR3 is TGTGCCAGCACCGGGACAGGCCCAGGTGGCTACACCTTC.

The chain joins TRBV28 to TRBJ1-3; D is possibly TRBD1 (6 bases). V shed 3 bases and J shed 5 bases, with 17 bases lying between them. CDR1 and CDR2 from the germline V gene are MDHEN and SYDVKM. The CDR3 is 16 residues long. CDR3 in DNA: TGTGCCAGCAGTTTGGCGGGTTCAGGGGAGCGAAACACCATATATTTT. Its translation: CASSLAGSGERNTIYF.

The chain carries TRBV6-5 and TRBJ2-7; no reliable D call. The CDR3 is 13 residues long. The V gene's germline CDR1 is MNHEY and CDR2 SVGAGI. Between the trimmed V and J ends, which lost 0 bases and 4 bases, there was a span of 7 bases. The CDR3 DNA reads as TGTGCCAGCAGTTACTCGTCCCGGTACGAGCAGTACTTC. Protein sequence: CASSYSSRYEQYF.

The chain carries TRBV3-1 (or the pseudogene TRBV3-2) and TRBJ1-2, with 10 nucleotides matching TRBD1. With 0 bases clipped from V and 5 bases from J, the junction kept 9 bases outside the gene matches. CDR3 length: 17 residues. Germline values: CDR1 LGHDT, CDR2 YNNKEL (reference sequence). CDR3 bases: TGTGCCAGCAGCCAAGACCTGGGGACAGGGGACACTTATGGCTACACCTTC. Protein: CASSQDLGTGDTYGYTF.

This rearrangement joins TRBV7-2 to TRBJ1-6; 10 bases are shared with TRBD1. Germline V lookup: CDR1 SGHTA, CDR2 FQGNSA. V dropped 5 bases and J dropped 9; count of bases not matched to a gene: 16. CDR3 size: 18 residues. The CDR3 coding sequence is TGTGCCAGCAGCAAAGACGGGGGGATGGGGACAGGGGCTTCACCCCTCCACTTT. Encoded protein: CASSKDGGMGTGASPLHF.

This chain connects TRBV7-9 to TRBJ2-1; D is uncertain. Per germline, CDR1 SEHNR and CDR2 FQNEAQ (reference sequence). This CDR3 is 14 amino acids long. Trimming pared 5 bases from V and 9 bases from J, leaving 17 bases between. The CDR3 DNA sequence: TGTGCCAGCAGCCAACGAATCGCTGAGTCTGAGCAGTTCTTC. Amino acids: CASSQRIAESEQFF.